Below are 20 T cell receptor beta chains sequenced from a single sample in a study of early T cells in non-severe SARS-CoV-2 infection. TCRdb fed the 5' RACE reads into MiXCR, producing one record per CDR3 protein. This sample yields about 80,000 distinct CDR3 sequences, of which about 17% are seen a single time; about 3% belongs to the top ten. Material: whole blood. All receptors come from an adult who was a healthcare worker with PCR-confirmed SARS-CoV-2 infection or an uninfected control (not recorded which).

The J gene is TRBJ2-5, the V gene TRBV29-1; 7 bases line up with TRBD2. Trimming took 0 bases from V and 5 from J; bases not matched to a gene: 6. The CDR3 sequence is 14 residues long. Germline V CDR1 and CDR2: SQVTM, ANQGSEA. CDR3 sequence (DNA): TGCAGCGTTGAAGATTACCCGCGGGGGGAGACCCAGTACTTC. This codes for CSVEDYPRGETQYF. The variable domain in full, with the rest retrieved from reference TRBV29-1 and TRBJ2-5, is SAVISQKPSRDICQRGTSLTIQCQVDSQVTMMFWYRQQPGQSLTLIATANQGSEATYESGFVIDKFPISRPNLTFSTLTVSNMSPEDSSIYLCSVEDYPRGETQYFGPGTRLLVL.

This clonotype was observed a handful of times. Here the CDR3 DNA reads TGTGCCAGCAGTCCCGGCCGGACTACCCTTTACGAGCAGTACTTC. Amino acids: CASSPGRTTLYEQYF. The chain has TRBV6-1 and TRBJ2-7; D is perhaps TRBD2 (6 bases). Trimming left V 5 bases short and J 4 bases short, with 18 bases between. The CDR3 is made up of 15 amino acids. The germline gives CDR1 MNHNS, CDR2 SASEGT.

The CDR3 bases are TGTGCCTGGACCACGGGACAGGTCAGCTCCTACGAGCAGTACTTC. Translated, it gives CAWTTGQVSSYEQYF. The genes are TRBV30 and TRBJ2-7; 8 bases align to TRBD1. Per the germline V gene, CDR1 is GTSNPN and CDR2 is SVGIG (reference sequence). The CDR3 sequence is 15 residues long. The V segment lost 4 bases and the J segment 0 bases; nucleotides outside the gene matches: 8. Supplemented by reference TRBV30 and TRBJ2-7, the full variable domain reads SQTIHQWPATLVQPVGSPLSLECTVEGTSNPNLYWYRQAAGRGLQLLFYSVGIGQISSEVPQNLSASRPQDRQFILSSKKLLLSDSGFYLCAWTTGQVSSYEQYFGPGTRLTVT.

V usage is TRBV28 and J usage is TRBJ1-5; no reliable D call. Germline V gives CDR1 MDHEN, CDR2 SYDVKM. Trimming removed 6 bases at V and 4 bases at J, with 4 bases between. The CDR3 is 11 residues long. CDR3 residues: CASSVNQPQHF. CDR3 bases: TGTGCCAGCAGCGTAAATCAGCCCCAGCATTTT.

This clonotype was counted only a few times. CDR3 in DNA: TGCGGCTACACCCGGAACACCGGGGAGCTGTTTTTT. Translating it yields CGYTRNTGELFF. The V and J genes are TRBV29-1 and TRBJ2-2; no clear D gene. Germline CDR1 reads SQVTM; CDR2 reads ANQGSEA. The CDR3 runs to 12 residues.

The rearrangement uses TRBV30 and TRBJ2-7; D ambiguous. Germline lookup yields CDR1 GTSNPN and CDR2 SVGIG (reference sequence). Between the trimmed V and J ends, which lost 3 bases and 2 bases, there was a span of 8 bases. This CDR3 is 12 amino acids long. The CDR3 here is CAWSRSTYEQYF. Written as DNA, the CDR3 is TGTGCCTGGAGCCGGTCAACCTACGAGCAGTACTTC.

This clonotype was detected a few times. The J gene is TRBJ2-3, the V gene TRBV11-3; D is unclear. This CDR3 region has 14 residues. Looked up from germline, CDR1 is SGHNT and CDR2 is YENEEA. Trimming removed 5 bases at V and 2 bases at J, with 11 bases between. The CDR3 spells CASSSPDTTDTQYF. In DNA form, the CDR3 reads TGTGCCAGCAGCAGTCCCGACACCACAGATACGCAGTATTTT.

This clonotype appeared a few times. The genes are TRBV7-3 and TRBJ2-2; 11 bases map to TRBD1. The CDR3 sequence is 15 residues long. V shed 5 bases, J shed 5 bases, and the junction held 4 bases outside the gene matches. Per the germline V gene, CDR1 is SGHTA and CDR2 is FQGTGA. The CDR3 region is CASSGTGGVTGELFF. CDR3 coding DNA: TGTGCCAGCAGCGGGACAGGGGGAGTGACCGGGGAGCTGTTTTTT.

This clonotype was observed a handful of times. V and J are TRBV6-1 and TRBJ1-2; no clear D. Germline V gene sequence: CDR1 MNHNS, CDR2 SASEGT. Trimming took off 1 base at V and 4 bases at J, with 13 bases between the two ends. The CDR3 spans 15 residues. The CDR3 loop is CASSEGVITRYGYTF. CDR3 DNA sequence: TGTGCCAGCAGTGAAGGGGTCATAACGCGCTATGGCTACACCTTC.

This rearrangement joins TRBV29-1 to TRBJ2-7; 11 positions agree with TRBD2. Looked up from germline, CDR1 is SQVTM and CDR2 is ANQGSEA. Trimming removed 6 bases from V and 4 bases from J; junction bases left unmatched: 5. This CDR3 is built from 13 residues. CDR3 nucleotides: TGCAGCGTGGTAAGGACTAGCGGGTACGAGCAGTACTTC. This sequence encodes CSVVRTSGYEQYF.

This chain uses TRBV7-8 with TRBJ1-1; maybe TRBD1 (5 bases). V lost 3 bases to trimming and J lost 1 base, with 9 bases between them. Germline-derived CDR1 and CDR2 are SGHVS and FQNEAQ. The CDR3 covers 14 residues. The CDR3 loop reads CASSFQGQNTEAFF. The CDR3 DNA follows: TGTGCCAGCAGCTTCCAGGGCCAGAACACTGAAGCTTTCTTT.

This clonotype was seen repeatedly, ten times or more. The chain is built from TRBV11-2 and TRBJ2-7; the D gene is possibly TRBD1 (5 bases). CDR3 length: 15 residues. The V end was cut by 5 bases, the J end by 0 bases, with 14 bases between. Germline CDR1 and CDR2: SGHAT and FQNNGV. CDR3 region: CASSPGQGSSYEQYF. The CDR3 DNA reads as TGTGCCAGCAGCCCTGGTCAGGGAAGCTCCTACGAGCAGTACTTC.

The chain joins TRBV7-8 to TRBJ1-5, with D tentatively TRBD1 (6 bases). The CDR3 totals 16 residues. V lost 0 bases to trimming and J lost 3 bases, with 12 bases between them. Germline CDR1 is SGHVS and CDR2 is FQNEAQ. The chain's CDR3 is CASSLAGGHDNQPQHF. CDR3 DNA sequence: TGTGCCAGCAGCTTAGCGGGGGGGCACGACAATCAGCCCCAGCATTTT.

This clonotype came up a few times. This rearrangement joins TRBV30 to TRBJ1-1; TRBD1 aligns across 10 bases. Unmatched junction bases numbered 5, after V lost 3 bases and J lost 4 bases. Per the germline V gene, CDR1 is GTSNPN and CDR2 is SVGIG (reference sequence). The CDR3 extends over 14 amino acids. CDR3 sequence reads: CAWRRQGASTEAFF. CDR3 DNA sequence: TGTGCCTGGAGAAGACAGGGGGCCAGCACTGAAGCTTTCTTT.

The rearrangement uses TRBV6-9 and TRBJ2-7; D not resolved. Trimming removed 0 bases from V and 1 base from J, with 10 bases in between. CDR1 is MNHGY and CDR2 is SVAAGI in the germline V gene. This CDR3 region has 15 residues. Here the CDR3 DNA reads TGTGCCAGCAGTTATTCAGCCCCCACGTCCTACGAGCAGTACTTC. This sequence encodes CASSYSAPTSYEQYF.

This clonotype turned up a few times. This chain connects TRBV6-9 to TRBJ2-4; a weak D match, TRBD1 (5 bases). V dropped 6 bases and J dropped 2 bases, with 11 bases sitting between them. CDR1 is MNHGY and CDR2 is SVAAGI in the germline V gene. There are 14 residues in the CDR3. The CDR3 DNA sequence: TGTGCCAGCAGCCAGGGTTCGACCAAAAACATTCAGTACTTC. Protein: CASSQGSTKNIQYF.

The genes are TRBV29-1 and TRBJ2-7; D is tentatively TRBD1 or TRBD2 (5 bases each). Germline CDR1 reads SQVTM; CDR2 reads ANQGSEA. V lost 1 base and J lost 0, with 16 bases in between. The CDR3 loop spans 16 amino acids. The CDR3 DNA follows: TGCAGCGTTGAAGCGCAGGGCAGGGACGTCTCCTACGAGCAGTACTTC. It is translated as CSVEAQGRDVSYEQYF.

This clonotype has at least ten counts. J is TRBJ2-7 and V is TRBV30; D possibly corresponds to TRBD2 (5 bases). Trimming took off 0 bases at V and 6 bases at J, with 15 bases between the two ends. The length of the CDR3 is 14 residues. The germline gives CDR1 GTSNPN, CDR2 SVGIG (reference sequence). The CDR3 DNA sequence: TGTGCCTGGAGTGTAAGTACCGGAGGAGCCGAGCAGTACTTC. This codes for CAWSVSTGGAEQYF.

CDR3 in DNA: TGTGCCAGCTCACCACCGCGACATGTCCGAGGCAATGAGCAGTTCTTC. Its protein product is CASSPPRHVRGNEQFF. The chain employs TRBV18 and TRBJ2-1; D is unresolved. Germline loops: CDR1 KGHSH, CDR2 LQKENI. Trimming took 0 bases from V and 6 from J, leaving 15 bases between them. The CDR3 spans 16 residues.

The chain links TRBV11-2 to TRBJ2-1; D gene unclear. The V gene's germline CDR1 is SGHAT and CDR2 FQNNGV. Trimming shortened V by 5 bases and J by 5 bases, and 7 bases separated the two germline ends. This CDR3 is 12 amino acids long. The CDR3: CASSLTHNEQFF. In nucleotides, the CDR3 is TGTGCCAGCAGCCTAACCCACAATGAGCAGTTCTTC.